The next 21 T cell receptor beta chains were all read from a single sample in a study of vaccination effects on CD4 cells after COVID-19 (dated by TCRdb to 2022 to 2024). In the ViraFEST assay, PBMC were stimulated with viral peptide pools, and TCR sequencing was then used to find antigen-specific CD4+ T cell clonotypes based on their expansion. After around eleven days of culture, CD4+ T cells were isolated with the EasySep CD4+ T cell isolation kit. The library was obtained by the immunoSEQ multiplex PCR assay. The source is immuneACCESS, and TCRdb retained only in-frame sequences with V and J called. Part of the clones is not carried over; for the studies checked, unresolved V genes explain less than half of this, and the remainder is unexplained. The sample table lists around 31,000 clones, 55% to 75% of them with a count of one. Under 30% of the sample is held by the ten biggest clonotypes.

These receptors are not linked to any known antigen. The sample was CD4+ T cells from PBMCs cultured with HCoV-229E spike peptides, taken before COVID-19 vaccination. Reading the label with the study, this specimen's cell subset or site is: HCoV-229E spike overlapping peptide pool stimulation. The receptors derive from a human donor who received a COVID-19 vaccine.

The chain has TRBV5-1 and TRBJ2-5; possible D gene TRBD1, 6 bases. The germline V and J ends were trimmed by 0 bases and 3 bases, with 12 bases remaining between them. This CDR3 spans 15 amino acids. From germline, CDR1 is SGHRS and CDR2 YFSETQ. The DNA of the CDR3 is TGCGCCAGCAGCTTGGGGGGCGGACAGAAAGAGACCCAGTACTTC. Translated, it gives CASSLGGGQKETQYF.

The sample holds a few counts of this clone. The V call is TRBV10-3, the J call TRBJ1-2, with TRBD1 identical over 7 bases. Germline loops: CDR1 ENHRY, CDR2 SYGVKD. The CDR3 is made up of 15 amino acids. Germline trimming cut 7 bases from V and 2 bases from J; bases unmatched to any gene: 10. The CDR3, as DNA: TGTGCCATCACCCCGAGGACAGGTGGGAACTATGGCTACACCTTC. Amino acid sequence: CAITPRTGGNYGYTF.

V gene TRBV2 combines with J gene TRBJ2-7; the match to TRBD1 covers 7 bases. V was pared by 4 bases and J by 5 bases, with 8 bases of the junction left unmatched. The CDR3 has 14 residues. Germline CDR1 SNHLY, CDR2 FYNNEI. The chain's CDR3 is CASSASRGGHEQYF. The CDR3 DNA reads as TGTGCCAGCAGTGCTAGCCGAGGGGGCCACGAGCAGTACTTC.

V usage is TRBV11-1 and J usage is TRBJ2-3; 9 nucleotides agree with TRBD2. The V and J ends lost 0 bases and 0 bases, in that order; junction bases with no gene match: 10. Germline values: CDR1 SGHAT, CDR2 FQDESV (reference sequence). The CDR3 is made up of 19 amino acids. The CDR3 coding sequence is TGTGCCAGCAGCTTAGCCTATAGCGGGGGACCTTCTAGCACAGATACGCAGTATTTT. This translates into CASSLAYSGGPSSTDTQYF.

The chain recombines TRBV6-2 or TRBV6-3 with TRBJ2-7, with TRBD2 matching 7 bases. The CDR3 loop spans 14 amino acids. Germline V gene lookup returns CDR1 MNHEY and CDR2 SVGEGT. The J segment lost 5 bases and the V segment lost 2 bases, leaving 6 bases of the junction unmatched. The CDR3 region is CASSYGGSIHEQYF. Written as DNA, the CDR3 is TGTGCCAGCAGTTACGGCGGGAGTATCCACGAGCAGTACTTC.

The V call is TRBV30, the J call TRBJ1-1; 8 nucleotides line up with TRBD1. V lost 5 bases to trimming and J lost 4 bases; unmatched junction nucleotides: 12. CDR3 length equals 15 residues. Germline V lookup: CDR1 GTSNPN, CDR2 SVGIG (reference sequence). The CDR3 is CAWVSTGGRITEAFF. As DNA, the CDR3 is TGTGCCTGGGTATCCACAGGGGGAAGGATCACTGAAGCTTTCTTT.

This rearrangement joins TRBV6-5 to TRBJ1-1; D ambiguous. Germline V gene lookup returns CDR1 MNHEY and CDR2 SVGAGI. This CDR3 spans 14 amino acids. V was trimmed by 6 bases and J by 0 bases, leaving 11 bases between them. The CDR3 sequence: CASRVDRMNTEAFF. CDR3 nucleotides: TGTGCCAGCAGAGTGGACCGCATGAACACTGAAGCTTTCTTT.

The chain has TRBV5-5 and TRBJ2-1, with 8 bases fitting TRBD2. The CDR3 loop spans 15 amino acids. V shed 6 bases and J 14 bases; nucleotides not matched to a gene: 19. The V gene's germline CDR1 is SGHKS and CDR2 YYEKEE (reference sequence). The CDR3 bases are TGTGCCAGCACCCCTGGCGGGGGGCCCTCTACCTCGGAGTTCTTC. It codes for CASTPGGGPSTSEFF.

The chain combines TRBV3-1 (or the pseudogene TRBV3-2) with TRBJ1-6; D is undetermined. Trimming took off 1 base at V and 7 bases at J, with 8 bases between the two ends. Per germline, CDR1 LGHDT and CDR2 YNNKEL (reference sequence). The CDR3 sequence is 14 residues long. CDR3 residues: CASSQGRSNSPLHF. The CDR3 nucleotides are TGTGCCAGCAGCCAAGGCCGGTCGAATTCACCCCTCCACTTT.

This clone was seen more than once but under ten times. The J gene is TRBJ1-6, the V gene TRBV27, with no clear D. The CDR3 has 14 amino acids. V was pared by 6 bases and J by 6 bases, with 12 bases between. CDR1 is MNHEY, CDR2 SMNVEV, per germline (reference sequence). In DNA form, the CDR3 reads TGTGCCAGCAGCCCCTTAGGTTTTAATTCACCCCTCCACTTT. This sequence encodes CASSPLGFNSPLHF.

This clone was observed a handful of times. The rearrangement links TRBV12-5 to TRBJ1-1, with 7 bases that match TRBD1. Germline V gives CDR1 LGHNT, CDR2 FRNRAP. The trim removed 4 bases at V and 2 bases at J, leaving 4 bases unmatched. The CDR3 is made up of 14 amino acids. CDR3 residues: CASGSGQPNTEAFF. The DNA of the CDR3 is TGTGCTAGTGGTTCGGGACAGCCTAACACTGAAGCTTTCTTT.

Only a few counts were recorded for this clone. The chain combines TRBV6-5 with TRBJ2-7, with D possibly being TRBD1 (5 bases). The ends were cut back, 5 bases at V and 4 bases at J, with 6 bases in the middle. In germline, CDR1 is MNHEY, CDR2 SVGAGI. The CDR3 runs 11 residues. CDR3 coding DNA: TGTGCCAGCAGTAGGGGTTACGAGCAGTACTTC. Amino acids: CASSRGYEQYF.

This clone was counted only a few times. This chain joins TRBV6-5 and TRBJ2-7, with D perhaps matching TRBD2 (5 bases). The CDR3 has 13 amino acids. The germline gives CDR1 MNHEY, CDR2 SVGAGI. Trimming pared 6 bases from V and 6 bases from J, leaving 15 bases between. CDR3 nucleotide sequence: TGTGCCAGCAGCCCCACTAGACGGCGCGAGCAGTACTTC. It translates to CASSPTRRREQYF.

The rearrangement joins TRBV10-3 to TRBJ2-7, with a tentative D call TRBD2 (6 bases). Germline CDR1 and CDR2: ENHRY and SYGVKD. The germline V and J ends were trimmed by 5 bases and 3 bases, with 14 bases remaining between them. The CDR3 is 14 amino acids. CDR3 in DNA: TGTGCCATCAGTCCGTCGACGGGGGTCTACGAGCAGTACTTC. It encodes CAISPSTGVYEQYF.

The table lists this clone with a few counts. V and J are TRBV7-9 and TRBJ2-7; D not certain. V lost 5 bases, J lost 6 bases, and 11 bases lay in between. Germline V gene lookup returns CDR1 SEHNR and CDR2 FQNEAQ (reference sequence). The CDR3 extends over 12 amino acids. The CDR3: CASSPSSTEQYF. CDR3 DNA: TGTGCCAGCAGCCCATCCTCGACCGAGCAGTACTTC.

The chain has TRBV20-1 and TRBJ1-2; 8 nucleotides match TRBD1. Germline lookup yields CDR1 DFQATT and CDR2 SNEGSKA (reference sequence). The CDR3 sequence is 10 residues long. V was clipped by 6 bases and J by 8 bases; unmatched bases: 2. CDR3 in amino acids: CSARGQGYTF. For the CDR3, the DNA is TGCAGTGCCAGGGGGCAAGGCTACACCTTC.

This clone was seen only a few times. The V and J genes are TRBV9 and TRBJ2-5, with D uncertain. V gave up 0 bases and J gave up 3 bases, with 12 bases separating them. The CDR3 contains 15 residues. Germline V gene sequence: CDR1 SGDLS, CDR2 YYNGEE. The CDR3 is CASSVGGQKKETQYF. For the CDR3, the DNA is TGTGCCAGCAGCGTAGGGGGTCAGAAGAAAGAGACCCAGTACTTC.

The chain uses TRBV5-4 and TRBJ1-2; D gene unclear. CDR3 length: 16 amino acids. The germline V gene has CDR1 SGHNT and CDR2 YYREEE (reference sequence). Trimming pared 4 bases from V and 4 bases from J, leaving 20 bases between. The DNA for the CDR3 is TGTGCCAGCAGCCGGGAGGGCAGGCCAAGCTTCTATGGCTACACCTTC. Protein sequence: CASSREGRPSFYGYTF. The full variable domain, in which reference TRBV5-4 and TRBJ1-2 provide the parts outside the CDR3, is ETGVTQSPTHLIKTRGQQVTLRCSSQSGHNTVSWYQQALGQGPQFIFQYYREEENGRGNFPPRFSGLQFPNYSSELNVNALELDDSALYLCASSREGRPSFYGYTFGSGTRLTVV.

This chain joins TRBV9 and TRBJ2-7, with 13 positions matching TRBD2. The germline CDR1 and CDR2 sequences are SGDLS and YYNGEE. The CDR3 is 19 amino acids. The trim removed 5 bases at V and 3 bases at J, leaving 17 bases unmatched. The CDR3 here is CASSRSFGLAGAPGYEQYF. The CDR3 region has the DNA TGTGCCAGCAGTCGATCCTTTGGACTAGCGGGGGCCCCAGGCTACGAGCAGTACTTC.

The chain links TRBV19 to TRBJ1-4; D uncertain. CDR1 is LNHDA, CDR2 SQIVND, per germline (reference sequence). The CDR3 spans 14 residues. V was cut by 5 bases and J by 8 bases, with 15 bases left in between. The CDR3: CASSPRDSPEKLFF. The CDR3 DNA is TGTGCCAGTAGTCCCCGGGATTCCCCCGAAAAACTGTTTTTT.

The chain recombines TRBV7-3 with TRBJ2-1; 11 nucleotides align to TRBD2. The CDR3 length is 19 residues. With 4 bases clipped from V and 7 bases from J, the junction kept 18 bases outside the gene matches. Per germline, CDR1 SGHTA and CDR2 FQGTGA. The CDR3: CASSSLPMTSGVKGNEQFF. Written as DNA, the CDR3 is TGTGCCAGCAGCTCTCTCCCCATGACTAGCGGGGTTAAAGGGAATGAGCAGTTCTTC.